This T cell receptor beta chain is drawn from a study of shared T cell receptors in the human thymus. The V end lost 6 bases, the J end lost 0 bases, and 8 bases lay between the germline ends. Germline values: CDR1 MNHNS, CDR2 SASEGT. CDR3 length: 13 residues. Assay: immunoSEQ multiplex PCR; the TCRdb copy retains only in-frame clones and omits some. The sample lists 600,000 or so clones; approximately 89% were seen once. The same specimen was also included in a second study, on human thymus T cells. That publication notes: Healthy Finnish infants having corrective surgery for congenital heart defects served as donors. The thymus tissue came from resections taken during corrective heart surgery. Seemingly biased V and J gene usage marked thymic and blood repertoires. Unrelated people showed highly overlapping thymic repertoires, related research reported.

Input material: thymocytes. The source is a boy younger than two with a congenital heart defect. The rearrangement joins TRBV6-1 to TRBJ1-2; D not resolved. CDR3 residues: CASRAGPNYGYTF. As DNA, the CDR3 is TGTGCCAGCAGAGCAGGTCCTAACTATGGCTACACCTTC.